What follows is one TCR beta chain and its context. Its antigen is not identified. The method was immunoSEQ multiplex PCR; TCRdb's version includes in-frame clones alone and lacks a portion of them. The table lists tens of thousands of clones, roughly nine tenths of them singletons. The germline gives CDR1 SGHNT, CDR2 YYREEE (reference sequence). The V end was cut by 1 base, the J end by 6 bases, with 17 bases between. The CDR3 totals 16 residues. This specimen comes from a study of T cell responses to AZD1222 COVID-19 vaccine. Points from the study as a whole: There were vaccine-associated CD4 TCRs across spike, dominant at 160-218 and 743-854.

V and J are TRBV5-4 and TRBJ2-1, with a weak D call TRBD1 (5 bases). Sequencing used peripheral blood, obtained 28 days after the second AZD1222 dose. This clonotype was sampled from an adult who received the AZD1222 COVID-19 vaccine. The CDR3 DNA reads TGTGCCAGCAGCTTGATTGGGAATATAGGGGCCAATGAGCAGTTCTTC. This codes for CASSLIGNIGANEQFF. Using reference TRBV5-4 and TRBJ2-1 for the parts outside the CDR3, the full variable domain is ETGVTQSPTHLIKTRGQQVTLRCSSQSGHNTVSWYQQALGQGPQFIFQYYREEENGRGNFPPRFSGLQFPNYSSELNVNALELDDSALYLCASSLIGNIGANEQFFGPGTRLTVL.